These T cell receptor beta chains were read from a single sample in a study of cytomegalovirus exposure and HLA in healthy donors. The data were produced by immunoSEQ multiplex PCR, yet TCRdb's version contains in-frame clones alone and is incomplete. The data show about 79,000 clones, over 70% seen once. Sequenced: PBMCs. The source is a man aged 60-69 years in good health and CMV-seronegative. Each CDR3 is given with its conserved first and last residue. Each record gives: D gene, J gene, clone size, V gene, CDR3 DNA, CDR3 protein. D genes are given only for firm matches. Some rows have no size entry. The others give once, few or many, or a class for an expanded clone.

>TRBD1|TRBJ1-1|.|TRBV5-1
TGCGCCAGCAGCTTGGAAGGGACAGGGATGAACACTGAAGCTTTCTTT
CASSLEGTGMNTEAFF
>.|TRBJ1-2|.|TRBV7-2
TGTGCCAGCAGCCAGACTACAGGGTCCAACTATGGCTACACCTTC
CASSQTTGSNYGYTF
>TRBD2|TRBJ2-1|.|TRBV7-7
TGTGCCAGCAGCCAGATTCGATGTCTGGCGGGAGCCTACAATGAGCAGTTCTTC
CASSQIRCLAGAYNEQFF
>.|TRBJ1-2|few|TRBV4-3
TGCGCCAGCAGCCAAGGGGCAGGGGACTATGGCTACACCTTC
CASSQGAGDYGYTF
>.|TRBJ1-1|.|TRBV6-5
TGTGCCAGCAGTTACTCGAGCACTGAAGCTTTCTTT
CASSYSSTEAFF
>TRBD1|TRBJ1-1|.|TRBV2
TGTGCCAGCACCGGGACAGGTCCCTTCGGCACTGAAGCTTTCTTT
CASTGTGPFGTEAFF
>TRBD2|TRBJ2-1|.|TRBV4-2
TGTGCCAGCAGCCAAGAAGCGCTAGCGGGAGCCTACAATGAGCAGTTCTTC
CASSQEALAGAYNEQFF
>.|TRBJ1-5|.|TRBV5-4
TGTGCCAGCAGCTTGTCGGGCGGGCGCAATCAGCCCCAGCATTTT
CASSLSGGRNQPQHF
>.|TRBJ2-3|.|TRBV18
TGTGCCAGCTCACCGGAGACAGATACGCAGTATTTT
CASSPETDTQYF
>.|TRBJ2-7|.|TRBV10-3
TGTGCCATCAGTGAGAACGGGGGTCTGTACTTC
CAISENGGLYF
>TRBD1|TRBJ1-4|.|TRBV7-2
TGTGCCAGCAGCTTAGAGGGGGCCGCTAATGAAAAACTGTTTTTT
CASSLEGAANEKLFF
>TRBD1|TRBJ1-2|few|TRBV5-1
TGCGCCAGCAGCTTCCTACCCAGTGAGACAGGGAGCTATGGCTACACCTTC
CASSFLPSETGSYGYTF
>.|TRBJ2-7|.|TRBV30
TGTGCCTGGAGTGTACAAGCGGAGCCCTACGAGCAGTACTTC
CAWSVQAEPYEQYF
>TRBD2|TRBJ2-1|.|TRBV2
TGTGCCAGCAGTGAGTCAGGGTTGGGAGGGTACAATGAGCAGTTCTTC
CASSESGLGGYNEQFF
>TRBD2|TRBJ2-1|.|TRBV29-1
TGCAGCGTTGCTACCGGGACTAGCGGGGGCAATGAGCAGTTCTTC
CSVATGTSGGNEQFF
>.|TRBJ1-6|.|TRBV19
TGTGCCAGTAGTATGGGGCAATCACCCCTCCACTTT
CASSMGQSPLHF
>TRBD1|TRBJ2-1|.|TRBV28
TGTGCCAGCAGGCTACAGGGGAATTACAATGAGCAGTTCTTC
CASRLQGNYNEQFF
>.|TRBJ1-1|.|TRBV6-5
TGTGCCACCAGCCGCGGGGGGAACACTGAAGCTTTCTTT
CATSRGGNTEAFF
>.|TRBJ2-1|.|TRBV19
TGTGCCAGTAGTATCCACACCTCCTTCTACAATGAGCAGTTCTTC
CASSIHTSFYNEQFF
>.|TRBJ2-7|.|TRBV27
TGTGCCAGCAGTCCTGAACAGCCTTCCTACGAGCAGTACTTC
CASSPEQPSYEQYF
>TRBD1|TRBJ1-5|.|TRBV6-6
TGTGCCAGCAGTTACGACAGGGGCAATCAGCCCCAGCATTTT
CASSYDRGNQPQHF
>TRBD1|TRBJ2-1|.|TRBV27
TGTGCCAGCAGCCATCAGGGGGCGCAGAATGAGCAGTTCTTC
CASSHQGAQNEQFF
>TRBD2|TRBJ2-3|few|TRBV19
TGTGCCAGTAGTATAAAGCGGGGGGGCAGGGATACGCAGTATTTT
CASSIKRGGRDTQYF
>.|TRBJ1-2|.|TRBV4-3
TGCGCCAGCAGCCAGGACCGGGACTTTGGCTACACCTTC
CASSQDRDFGYTF
>TRBD1|TRBJ2-3|.|TRBV5-1
TGCGCCAGCAGCAGAGATACAGGGGGAACAGATACGCAGTATTTT
CASSRDTGGTDTQYF
>.|TRBJ1-1|few|TRBV29-1
TGCAGCGCCACCTTGGGGGGACACACTGAAGCTTTCTTT
CSATLGGHTEAFF
>.|TRBJ2-7|.|TRBV6-5
TGTGCCAGCAGTTCCTGGGACAATTCCTACGAGCAGTACTTC
CASSSWDNSYEQYF
>.|TRBJ2-5|.|TRBV7-9
TGTGCCAGCAGCTTTGACAGCCAAGAGACCCAGTACTTC
CASSFDSQETQYF
>TRBD2|TRBJ2-5|.|TRBV5-1
TGCGCCAGCAGTATCGAGGGACTAGCGGGAGTACGGCAAGAGACCCAGTACTTC
CASSIEGLAGVRQETQYF